This paragraph reports one T cell receptor beta chain. These data are taken from a study of CD8+ T cells in alopecia areata. Treatment here: oral pan-JAK inhibitor, 5-10 mg twice daily. As the sequencing template, cDNA was produced by extracting RNA and reverse transcribing it. The repertoire was sequenced with immunoSEQ multiplex PCR; TCRdb's copy has only in-frame clones and lacks some. Of roughly 180,000 clones in the sample, less than 70% were seen once. The material was CD8+ T cells sorted from blood, obtained at week 24, from a patient treated with tofacitinib. This clonotype was sampled from a human donor with alopecia areata.

This CDR3 reads CSVEGSGYGYTF. The CDR3 coding sequence is TGCAGCGTTGAGGGGTCTGGGTATGGCTACACCTTC. This rearrangement joins TRBV29-1 to TRBJ1-2; D is unresolved. V lost 3 bases to trimming and J lost 5 bases, with 10 bases between them. There are 12 residues in the CDR3. The germline CDR1 and CDR2 sequences are SQVTM and ANQGSEA.